One T cell receptor (beta chain) is described in this entry. Its target is not known. The sample contains more than one DNA sequence encoding this CDR3. V lost 4 bases to trimming and J lost 4 bases, with 11 bases between them. The length of the CDR3 is 15 residues. Per germline, CDR1 SEHNR and CDR2 FQNEAQ (reference sequence). The data were obtained in a study of shared clonotypes between healthy human individuals. Turning to the study itself: Used for every donor were three CD4 naive, three CD4 memory, two CD8 naive and one CD8 memory plate.

TCRdb's copy holds only in-frame clones and misses some; the assay was immunoSEQ multiplex PCR. The repertoire has approximately 2.5 million clones, 85% to 95% of them found once; the top ten carry around 0.14%. Study-wide results and caveats: An expected dependence of interdonor clonotype sharing on sequencing depth was noted. Between a few donors, naive CD4 clonotypes were shared at a level of around 5.1%.

Caucasian adults residing in Nashville, Tennessee made up all the donors. This chain joins TRBV7-9 and TRBJ1-6; possibly TRBD1 for D (6 bases). Sequenced input: naive CD4+ T cells sorted from blood. Subset noted: CD45RA+ positively selected. The clonotype was recovered from a young man in good health. The CDR3 sequence: CASSSGQSYNSPLHF. For the CDR3, the DNA is TGTGCCAGCAGCTCCGGACAGAGTTATAATTCACCCCTCCACTTT.